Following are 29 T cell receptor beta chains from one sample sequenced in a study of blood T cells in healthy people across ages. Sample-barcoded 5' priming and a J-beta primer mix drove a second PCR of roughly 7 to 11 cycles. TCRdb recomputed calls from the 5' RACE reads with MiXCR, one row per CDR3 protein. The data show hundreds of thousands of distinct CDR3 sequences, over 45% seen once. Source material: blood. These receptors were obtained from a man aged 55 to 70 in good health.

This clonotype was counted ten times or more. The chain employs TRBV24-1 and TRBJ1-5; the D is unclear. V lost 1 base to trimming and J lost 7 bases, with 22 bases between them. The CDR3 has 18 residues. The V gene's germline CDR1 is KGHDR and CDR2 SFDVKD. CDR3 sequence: CATSDFQKEGPQRQPQHF. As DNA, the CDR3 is TGTGCCACCAGTGATTTCCAGAAAGAGGGCCCCCAGCGACAGCCCCAGCATTTT.

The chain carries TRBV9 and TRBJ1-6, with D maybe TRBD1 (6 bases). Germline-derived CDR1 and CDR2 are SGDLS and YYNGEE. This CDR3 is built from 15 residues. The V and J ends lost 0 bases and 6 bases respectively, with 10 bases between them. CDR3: CASSVGGAGNSPLHF. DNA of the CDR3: TGTGCCAGCAGCGTAGGGGGGGCTGGTAATTCACCCCTCCACTTT.

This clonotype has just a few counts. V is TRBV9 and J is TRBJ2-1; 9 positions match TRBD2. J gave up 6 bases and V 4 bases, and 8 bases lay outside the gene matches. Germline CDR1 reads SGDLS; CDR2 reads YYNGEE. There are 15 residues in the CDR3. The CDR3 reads CASSWQGGRANEQFF. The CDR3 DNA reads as TGTGCCAGCAGCTGGCAAGGCGGGAGGGCCAATGAGCAGTTCTTC.

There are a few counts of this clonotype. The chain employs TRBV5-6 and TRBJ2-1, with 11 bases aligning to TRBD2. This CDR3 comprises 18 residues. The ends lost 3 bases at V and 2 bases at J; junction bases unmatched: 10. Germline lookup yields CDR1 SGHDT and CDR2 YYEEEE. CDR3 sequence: CASSSQILAGGTYNEQFF. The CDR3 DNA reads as TGTGCCAGCAGCTCTCAAATCCTAGCGGGGGGCACCTACAATGAGCAGTTCTTC.

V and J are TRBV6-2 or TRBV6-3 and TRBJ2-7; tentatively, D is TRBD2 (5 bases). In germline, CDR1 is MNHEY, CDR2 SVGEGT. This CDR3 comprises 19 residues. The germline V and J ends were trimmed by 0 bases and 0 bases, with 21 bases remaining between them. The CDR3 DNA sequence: TGTGCCAGCAGTTACTCGTTGCGGGTAAAACAGCCCTACTCCTACGAGCAGTACTTC. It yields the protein CASSYSLRVKQPYSYEQYF.

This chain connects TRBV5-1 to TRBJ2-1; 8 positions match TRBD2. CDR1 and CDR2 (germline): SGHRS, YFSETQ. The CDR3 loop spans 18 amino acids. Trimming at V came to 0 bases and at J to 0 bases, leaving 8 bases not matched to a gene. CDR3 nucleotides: TGCGCCAGCAGCTTGGATTTAGCGGGGCAAGTCTCCTACAATGAGCAGTTCTTC. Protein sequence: CASSLDLAGQVSYNEQFF.

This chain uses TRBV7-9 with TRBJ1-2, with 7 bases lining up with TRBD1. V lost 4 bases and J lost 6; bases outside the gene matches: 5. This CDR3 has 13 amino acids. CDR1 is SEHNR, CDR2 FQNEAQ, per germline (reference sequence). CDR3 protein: CASSSGQSNGYTF. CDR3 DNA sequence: TGTGCCAGCAGCTCGGGACAGTCCAATGGCTACACCTTC. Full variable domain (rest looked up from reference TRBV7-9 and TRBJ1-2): DTGVSQNPRHKITKRGQNVTFRCDPISEHNRLYWYRQTLGQGPEFLTYFQNEAQLEKSRLLSDRFSAERPKGSFSTLEIQRTEQGDSAMYLCASSSGQSNGYTFGSGTRLTVV.

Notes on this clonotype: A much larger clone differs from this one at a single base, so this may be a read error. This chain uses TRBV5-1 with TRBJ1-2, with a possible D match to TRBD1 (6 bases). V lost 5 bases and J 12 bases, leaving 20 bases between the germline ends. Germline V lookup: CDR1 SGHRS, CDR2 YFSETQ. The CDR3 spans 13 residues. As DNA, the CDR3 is TGCGCCAGCAGTCGGGCGGGTGACGGGGGCCACACCTTC. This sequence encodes CASSRAGDGGHTF.

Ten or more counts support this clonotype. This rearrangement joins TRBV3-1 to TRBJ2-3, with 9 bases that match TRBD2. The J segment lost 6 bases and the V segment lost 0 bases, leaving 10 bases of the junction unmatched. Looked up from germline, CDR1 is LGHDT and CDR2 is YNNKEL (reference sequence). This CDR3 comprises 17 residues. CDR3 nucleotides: TGTGCCAGCAGCCAAGAGCTGGCGGGGGGGAGCGGGGATACGCAGTATTTT. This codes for CASSQELAGGSGDTQYF.

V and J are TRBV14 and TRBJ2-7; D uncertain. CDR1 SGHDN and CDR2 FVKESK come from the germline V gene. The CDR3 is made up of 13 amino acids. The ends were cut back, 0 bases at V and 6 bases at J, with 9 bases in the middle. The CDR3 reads CASSQERASEQYF. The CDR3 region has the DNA TGTGCCAGCAGCCAAGAGCGCGCGTCCGAGCAGTACTTC.

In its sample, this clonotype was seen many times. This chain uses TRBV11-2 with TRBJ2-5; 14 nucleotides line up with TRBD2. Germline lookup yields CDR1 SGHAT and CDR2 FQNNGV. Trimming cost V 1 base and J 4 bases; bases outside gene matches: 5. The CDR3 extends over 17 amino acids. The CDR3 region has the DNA TGTGCCAGCAGCTTAGGGGGACTAGCGGGGGCTGGAGAGACCCAGTACTTC. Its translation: CASSLGGLAGAGETQYF.

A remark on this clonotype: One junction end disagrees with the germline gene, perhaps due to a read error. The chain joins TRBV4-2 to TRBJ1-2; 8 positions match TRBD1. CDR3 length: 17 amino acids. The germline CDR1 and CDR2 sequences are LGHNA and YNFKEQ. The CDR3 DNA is TGTGCTAGCAGCCAAGATGGGGCAATGGGTACAGGGGGTGGCTACACCTTC. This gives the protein CASSQDGAMGTGGGYTF.

The DNA for the CDR3 is TGTGCTAGTGGAAGGGGCGGGGGGGGCACTGAAGCTTTCTTT. Translated: CASGRGGGGTEAFF. The gene calls are TRBV12-5 and TRBJ1-1; a weak D match, TRBD1 (5 bases). The germline gives CDR1 LGHNT, CDR2 FRNRAP. Trimming took off 6 bases at V and 4 bases at J, with 15 bases between the two ends. The CDR3 is 14 amino acids.

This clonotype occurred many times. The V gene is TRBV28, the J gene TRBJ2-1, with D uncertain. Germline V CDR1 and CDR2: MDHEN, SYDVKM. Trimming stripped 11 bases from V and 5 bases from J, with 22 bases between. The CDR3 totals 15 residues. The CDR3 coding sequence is TGTGCCGGAGCACGAGCCCCGGTTGGGAACAATGAGCAGTTCTTC. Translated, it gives CAGARAPVGNNEQFF.

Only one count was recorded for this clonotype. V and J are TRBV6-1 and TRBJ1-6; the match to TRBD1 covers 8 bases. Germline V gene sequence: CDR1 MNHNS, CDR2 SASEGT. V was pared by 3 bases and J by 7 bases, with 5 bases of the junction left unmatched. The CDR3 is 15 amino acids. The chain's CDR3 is CASSDPWTGNSPLHF. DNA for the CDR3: TGTGCCAGCAGTGACCCCTGGACAGGGAATTCACCCCTCCACTTT.

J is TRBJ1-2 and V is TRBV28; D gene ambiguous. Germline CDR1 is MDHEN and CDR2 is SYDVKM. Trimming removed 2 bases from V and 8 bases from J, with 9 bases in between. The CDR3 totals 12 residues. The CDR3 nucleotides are TGTGCCAGCAGTTTACTGGCACAGGGCTACACCTTC. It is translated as CASSLLAQGYTF.

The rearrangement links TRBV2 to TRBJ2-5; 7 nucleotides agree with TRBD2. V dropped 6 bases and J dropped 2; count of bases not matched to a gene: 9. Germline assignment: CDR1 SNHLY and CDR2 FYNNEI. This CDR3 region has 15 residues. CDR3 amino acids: CASREYSGRQETQYF. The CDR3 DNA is TGTGCCAGCAGGGAGTATAGCGGGCGGCAAGAGACCCAGTACTTC.

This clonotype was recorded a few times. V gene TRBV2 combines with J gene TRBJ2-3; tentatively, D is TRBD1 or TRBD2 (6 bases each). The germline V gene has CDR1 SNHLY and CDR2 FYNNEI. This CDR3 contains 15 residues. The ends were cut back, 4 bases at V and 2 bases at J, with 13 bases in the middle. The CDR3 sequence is CASSASGAYTDTQYF. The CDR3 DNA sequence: TGTGCCAGCAGTGCCTCGGGGGCCTACACAGATACGCAGTATTTT. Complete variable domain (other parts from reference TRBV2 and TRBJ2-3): EPEVTQTPSHQVTQMGQEVILRCVPISNHLYFYWYRQILGQKVEFLVSFYNNEISEKSEIFDDQFSVERPDGSNFTLKIRSTKLEDSAMYFCASSASGAYTDTQYFGPGTRLTVL.

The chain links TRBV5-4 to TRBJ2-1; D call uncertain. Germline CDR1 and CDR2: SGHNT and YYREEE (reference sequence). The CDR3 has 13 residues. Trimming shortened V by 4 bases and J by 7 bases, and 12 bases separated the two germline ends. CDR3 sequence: CASSEAYKNEQFF. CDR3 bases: TGTGCCAGCAGCGAAGCCTACAAGAATGAGCAGTTCTTC.

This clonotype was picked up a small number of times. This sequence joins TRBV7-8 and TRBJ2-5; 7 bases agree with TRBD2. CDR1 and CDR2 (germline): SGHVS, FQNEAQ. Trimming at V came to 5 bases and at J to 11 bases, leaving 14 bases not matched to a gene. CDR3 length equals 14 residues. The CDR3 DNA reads TGTGCCAGCAGCAATGTCGGGGGGACCCGAGAGCAGTACTTC. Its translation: CASSNVGGTREQYF.

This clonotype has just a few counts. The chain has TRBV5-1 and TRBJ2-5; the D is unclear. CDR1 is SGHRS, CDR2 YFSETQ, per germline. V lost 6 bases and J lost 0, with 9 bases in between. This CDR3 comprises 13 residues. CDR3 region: CASKGTNQETQYF. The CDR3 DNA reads TGCGCCAGCAAGGGCACGAACCAAGAGACCCAGTACTTC.

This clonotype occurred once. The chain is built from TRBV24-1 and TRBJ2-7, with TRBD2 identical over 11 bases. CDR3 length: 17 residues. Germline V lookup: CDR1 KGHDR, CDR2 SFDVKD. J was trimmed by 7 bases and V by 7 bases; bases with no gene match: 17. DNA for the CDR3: TGTGCCACCAGCCCGACCCGGATAGCGGGAGGGCCGAATGAGCAGTACTTC. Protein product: CATSPTRIAGGPNEQYF.

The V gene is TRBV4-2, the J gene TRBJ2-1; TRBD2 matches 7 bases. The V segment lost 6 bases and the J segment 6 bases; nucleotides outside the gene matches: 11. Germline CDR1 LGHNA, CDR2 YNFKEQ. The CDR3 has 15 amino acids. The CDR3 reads CASSRRGGGSNEQFF. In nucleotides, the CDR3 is TGTGCCAGCAGTCGAAGGGGCGGGGGATCCAATGAGCAGTTCTTC.

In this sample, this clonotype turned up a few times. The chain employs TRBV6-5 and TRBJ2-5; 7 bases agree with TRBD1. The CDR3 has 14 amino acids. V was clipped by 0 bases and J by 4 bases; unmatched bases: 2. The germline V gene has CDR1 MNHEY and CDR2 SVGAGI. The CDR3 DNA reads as TGTGCCAGCAGTTACTCGGACAGGCTAGAGACCCAGTACTTC. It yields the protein CASSYSDRLETQYF.

DNA of the CDR3: TGTGCCAGCAGTTTGTCCCGCGGGGGGGCTATATACAATGAGCAGTTCTTC. Its protein is CASSLSRGGAIYNEQFF. The rearrangement links TRBV12-3 or TRBV12-4 to TRBJ2-1, with TRBD2 matching over 9 bases. The CDR3 covers 17 residues. J gave up 4 bases and V 3 bases, and 10 bases lay outside the gene matches.

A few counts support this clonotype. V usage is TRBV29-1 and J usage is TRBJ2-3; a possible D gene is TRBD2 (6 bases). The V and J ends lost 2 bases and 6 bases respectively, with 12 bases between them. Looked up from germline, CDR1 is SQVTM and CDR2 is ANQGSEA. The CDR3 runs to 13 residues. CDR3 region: CSVEKGTWDTQYF. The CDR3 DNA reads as TGCAGCGTTGAAAAGGGGACTTGGGATACGCAGTATTTT.

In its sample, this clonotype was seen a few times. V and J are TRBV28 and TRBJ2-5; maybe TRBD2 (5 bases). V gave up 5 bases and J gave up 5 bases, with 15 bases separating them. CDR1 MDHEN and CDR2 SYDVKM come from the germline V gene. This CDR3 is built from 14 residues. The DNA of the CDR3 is TGTGCCAGCAGTCAATTAGCGCCCGGGGAGACCCAGTACTTC. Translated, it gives CASSQLAPGETQYF.

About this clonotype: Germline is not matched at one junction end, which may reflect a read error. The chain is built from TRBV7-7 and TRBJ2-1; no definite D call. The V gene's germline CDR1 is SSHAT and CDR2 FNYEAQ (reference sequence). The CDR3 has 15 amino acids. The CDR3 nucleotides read TGTGCTAGCAGCTTAGATAGACACAAATACAATGAGCAGTTCTTC. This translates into CASSLDRHKYNEQFF.

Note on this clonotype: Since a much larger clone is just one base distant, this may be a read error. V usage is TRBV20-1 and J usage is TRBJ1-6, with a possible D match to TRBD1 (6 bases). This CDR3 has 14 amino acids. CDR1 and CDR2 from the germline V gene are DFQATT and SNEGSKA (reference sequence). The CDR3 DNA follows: TGCAGTGCTAGAACGGGACACGGGGATTCACCCCCCCACTTT. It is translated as CSARTGHGDSPPHF.